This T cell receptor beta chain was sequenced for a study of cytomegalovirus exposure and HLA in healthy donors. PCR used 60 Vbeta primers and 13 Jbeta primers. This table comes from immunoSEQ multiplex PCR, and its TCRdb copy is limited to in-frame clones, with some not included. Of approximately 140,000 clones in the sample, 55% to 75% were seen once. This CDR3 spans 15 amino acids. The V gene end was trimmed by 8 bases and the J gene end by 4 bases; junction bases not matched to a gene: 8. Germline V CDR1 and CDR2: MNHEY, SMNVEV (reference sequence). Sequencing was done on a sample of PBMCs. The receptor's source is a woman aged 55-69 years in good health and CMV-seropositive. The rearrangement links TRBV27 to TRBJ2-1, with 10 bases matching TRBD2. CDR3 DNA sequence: TGTGCCAGCGGCGCTACTAGCGGGGCATACAATGAGCAGTTCTTC. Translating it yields CASGATSGAYNEQFF.